This T cell receptor (beta chain) was identified in a study of T cell responses to AZD1222 COVID-19 vaccine. As for the study in general: Second-dose recipients at about 4 or about 12 weeks were treated as one pooled group.

Germline V gene data show CDR1 as LGHDT and CDR2 as YNNKEL (reference sequence). The CDR3 contains 15 residues. Trimming took off 1 base at V and 1 base at J, with 7 bases between the two ends. Broader study findings: Possibly, clonal diversity was underestimated; donors were largely white British and included more females. Reportedly, nearly half of unique spike TCRs recognized epitopes outside B.1.351/B.1.1.7 mutations.

The table came from immunoSEQ multiplex PCR; TCRdb's copy has only in-frame clones and leaves some out. Of fewer than 150,000 clones in the sample, more than 85% were seen once. With respect to this clone: The antigen is not known.

This TCR was recovered from an adult in good health. This specimen consisted of peripheral blood, obtained on day 0 of AZD1222 vaccination. J is TRBJ2-2 and V is TRBV3-1 (or the pseudogene TRBV3-2), with TRBD1 as a possible D gene (6 bases). CDR3 in DNA: TGTGCCAGCAGCCAAGGGGGGCTGAACACCGGGGAGCTGTTTTTT. This codes for CASSQGGLNTGELFF.